This T cell receptor beta chain derives from a study of molecular identifiers for immune sequencing clone quantification. This clonotype was seen repeatedly, ten times or more. V shed 5 bases, J shed 6 bases, and the junction held 4 bases outside the gene matches. The germline V gene encodes CDR1 SGDLS and CDR2 YYNGEE. The CDR3 is 13 amino acids. TCRdb re-called the PCR reads with MiXCR, one entry per CDR3 protein. The sample includes 300,000 to 350,000 distinct CDR3 sequences, about 21% seen only once; the top ten take approximately 0.85%. This chain joins TRBV9 and TRBJ2-1; 8 bases map to TRBD2. The TCR sequence derives from a human donor in good health. Some libraries in this study had Jurkat cell RNA spiked in. The material sequenced was naive CD8+ T cells from blood, with Jurkat cell RNA spiked in. Sample subset: FACS-sorted CD8+CD4-CCR7+CD45RA+ naive T cells. The CDR3 is CASSPGGGNEQFF. In nucleotides, the CDR3 is TGTGCCAGCAGTCCGGGAGGGGGCAATGAGCAGTTCTTC.